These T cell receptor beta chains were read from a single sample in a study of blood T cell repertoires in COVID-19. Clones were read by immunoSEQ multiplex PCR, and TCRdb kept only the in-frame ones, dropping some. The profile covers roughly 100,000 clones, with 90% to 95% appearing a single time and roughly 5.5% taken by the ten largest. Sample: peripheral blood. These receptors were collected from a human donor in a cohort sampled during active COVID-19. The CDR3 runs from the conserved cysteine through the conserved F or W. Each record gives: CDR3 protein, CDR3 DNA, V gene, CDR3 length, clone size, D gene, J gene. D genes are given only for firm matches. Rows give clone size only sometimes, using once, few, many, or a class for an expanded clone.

CDR3: CASSYSGRVNTGELFF; DNA: TGTGCCAGCAGTTACTCAGGGCGGGTGAACACCGGGGAGCTGTTTTTT; V: TRBV6-7; length: 16; size: NA; D: NA; J: TRBJ2-2
CDR3: CASSPGQASNQPQHF; DNA: TGTGCCAGCAGCCCTGGACAGGCCAGCAATCAGCCCCAGCATTTT; V: TRBV4-2; length: 15; size: NA; D: TRBD1; J: TRBJ1-5
CDR3: CATSRTAGGLYEQYF; DNA: TGTGCCACCAGCAGAACAGCGGGAGGGCTCTACGAGCAGTACTTC; V: TRBV15; length: 15; size: NA; D: TRBD2; J: TRBJ2-7
CDR3: CSARDIGEQYF; DNA: TGCAGTGCTAGGGACATCGGCGAGCAGTACTTC; V: TRBV20-1; length: 11; size: NA; D: NA; J: TRBJ2-7
CDR3: CASSSRGQGAVTEAFF; DNA: TGTGCCAGCAGCTCAAGGGGACAGGGGGCGGTCACTGAAGCTTTCTTT; V: TRBV7-3; length: 16; size: few; D: TRBD1; J: TRBJ1-1
CDR3: CSVVSVAGYGYTF; DNA: TGCAGCGTTGTTTCGGTGGCGGGGTATGGCTACACCTTC; V: TRBV29-1; length: 13; size: NA; D: NA; J: TRBJ1-2
CDR3: CASSFKTGEAFF; DNA: TGTGCCAGCAGTTTTAAAACAGGGGAAGCTTTCTTT; V: TRBV27; length: 12; size: NA; D: NA; J: TRBJ1-1
CDR3: CASSLALGSNQPQHF; DNA: TGTGCCAGCAGTTTAGCCCTAGGAAGCAATCAGCCCCAGCATTTT; V: TRBV28; length: 15; size: NA; D: NA; J: TRBJ1-5
CDR3: CASSLESGVYEQYF; DNA: TGTGCCAGCAGCTTAGAGTCAGGGGTCTACGAGCAGTACTTC; V: TRBV7-8; length: 14; size: NA; D: NA; J: TRBJ2-7
CDR3: CASSYAGMNYGYTF; DNA: TGTGCCAGCAGTTACGCGGGGATGAACTATGGCTACACCTTC; V: TRBV6-5; length: 14; size: NA; D: NA; J: TRBJ1-2
CDR3: CASSYRAGGESPLHF; DNA: TGTGCCAGCAGCTACCGAGCGGGGGGAGAATCACCCCTCCACTTT; V: TRBV5-4; length: 15; size: NA; D: NA; J: TRBJ1-6
CDR3: CASSSQTSGGPSAQYF; DNA: TGCGCCAGCAGCTCCCAGACTAGCGGGGGCCCCTCGGCCCAGTACTTC; V: TRBV5-1; length: 16; size: NA; D: TRBD2; J: TRBJ2-5
CDR3: CASSLTPAQINSPLHF; DNA: TGTGCCAGCTCACTTACCCCAGCACAGATTAATTCACCCCTCCACTTT; V: TRBV18; length: 16; size: few; D: NA; J: TRBJ1-6
CDR3: CASSGREVFAGELFF; DNA: TGTGCCAGCAGTGGGCGGGAGGTTTTCGCCGGGGAGCTGTTTTTT; V: TRBV2; length: 15; size: NA; D: TRBD2; J: TRBJ2-2
CDR3: CASSHSEWGTGSYEQYF; DNA: TGTGCCAGCAGCCATTCTGAGTGGGGGACAGGGTCTTACGAGCAGTACTTC; V: TRBV7-6; length: 17; size: NA; D: TRBD1; J: TRBJ2-7
CDR3: CASSVSSGLYEQYF; DNA: TGTGCCAGCAGCGTAAGTAGCGGGCTCTACGAGCAGTACTTC; V: TRBV9; length: 14; size: NA; D: TRBD2; J: TRBJ2-7
CDR3: CASSTGTARFGYTF; DNA: TGTGCCAGTAGTACAGGGACAGCCAGGTTCGGCTACACCTTC; V: TRBV19; length: 14; size: NA; D: TRBD1; J: TRBJ1-2
CDR3: CASSTTGTDTQYF; DNA: TGTGCCAGCAGTACTACAGGAACAGATACGCAGTATTTT; V: TRBV2; length: 13; size: NA; D: NA; J: TRBJ2-3
CDR3: CASSLLQENTEAFF; DNA: TGTGCCAGCAGTTTATTACAGGAGAACACTGAAGCTTTCTTT; V: TRBV28; length: 14; size: NA; D: NA; J: TRBJ1-1
CDR3: CASSPGYEQYF; DNA: TGCGCCAGCAGCCCCGGCTACGAGCAGTACTTC; V: TRBV5-1; length: 11; size: few; D: NA; J: TRBJ2-7
CDR3: CASSVGTGGFNEQFF; DNA: TGTGCCAGTAGTGTCGGGACAGGGGGCTTCAATGAGCAGTTCTTC; V: TRBV19; length: 15; size: NA; D: TRBD1; J: TRBJ2-1
CDR3: CATSEDWPSTDTQYF; DNA: TGTGCCACCAGCGAAGACTGGCCTAGCACAGATACGCAGTATTTT; V: TRBV15; length: 15; size: NA; D: NA; J: TRBJ2-3
CDR3: CASSQQGAGTDYNSPLHF; DNA: TGCGCCAGCAGCCAACAGGGGGCCGGGACCGATTATAATTCACCCCTCCACTTT; V: TRBV4-1; length: 18; size: NA; D: TRBD1; J: TRBJ1-6
CDR3: CASSQEGGAGALETQYF; DNA: TGTGCCAGCAGCCAAGAAGGGGGAGCGGGGGCCCTAGAGACCCAGTACTTC; V: TRBV4-2; length: 17; size: NA; D: TRBD2; J: TRBJ2-5
CDR3: CASSLERWTQYF; DNA: TGTGCCAGCAGCTTAGAGAGGTGGACCCAGTACTTC; V: TRBV7-2; length: 12; size: NA; D: NA; J: TRBJ2-5
CDR3: CASSLGRANEQFF; DNA: TGTGCCAGCAGTTTAGGGAGGGCCAATGAGCAGTTCTTC; V: TRBV12-3/TRBV12-4; length: 13; size: NA; D: NA; J: TRBJ2-1
CDR3: CATSGTGRTGELFF; DNA: TGTGCCACATCCGGGACAGGGCGCACCGGGGAGCTGTTTTTT; V: TRBV2; length: 14; size: once; D: TRBD1; J: TRBJ2-2
CDR3: CAWSKDTLNTEAFF; DNA: TGTGCCTGGAGTAAAGACACCCTGAACACTGAAGCTTTCTTT; V: TRBV30; length: 14; size: NA; D: NA; J: TRBJ1-1
CDR3: CATSRPRGVKVEGSPLHF; DNA: TGTGCCACCAGCCGACCCCGGGGAGTAAAGGTAGAAGGTTCACCCCTCCACTTT; V: TRBV15; length: 18; size: NA; D: NA; J: TRBJ1-6